Listed below are T cell receptor beta chains from one sample, sequenced in a study of T-cell reconstitution after alpha-beta-depleted transplantation in children. Via MiXCR, TCRdb re-called the PCR reads, giving one row per CDR3 protein. The data contain about 400,000 distinct CDR3 sequences, 13% of them singletons. The sample in question was PBMCs, obtained from the stem cell graft. All receptors derive from a human donor who donated a stem cell graft to a child with Fanconi anemia. Both conserved end residues are part of each CDR3. The size of a clone is reported for some rows only, either as once, few or many, or as a class for expanded clones.

>TRBV5-1|TRBJ1-1|few
CASSLELAGGTEAFF
>TRBV20-1|TRBJ2-3|NA
CSARDRLGIGYTDTQYF
>TRBV12-3/TRBV12-4|TRBJ2-1|many
CASSLKYEQFF
>TRBV11-2|TRBJ1-1|many
CASSLAAQLNTEAFF
>TRBV2|TRBJ1-2|many
CASRREGEEGYTF
>TRBV10-3|TRBJ2-1|few
CASLKDRGSSNEQFF
>TRBV28|TRBJ1-5|many
CASSLWGDSNQPQHF
>TRBV6-2/TRBV6-3|TRBJ2-2|NA
CASSYHSSPNTGELFF
>TRBV4-3|TRBJ1-1|few
CASSQDWPLSTGLNTEAFF
>TRBV9|TRBJ2-1|NA
CASSPDRVGEQFF
>TRBV18|TRBJ1-5|NA
CASSLQGASTRPQHF
>TRBV20-1|TRBJ2-3|NA
CSARGPSGGPTDTQYF
>TRBV6-1|TRBJ1-2|few
CASSPAYITNYGYTF
>TRBV2|TRBJ1-2|few
CASSLWEVYGYTF
>TRBV5-1|TRBJ2-5|few
CASSSSGQHAETQYF
>TRBV20-1|TRBJ1-1|few
CSANLITEAFF
>TRBV2|TRBJ2-3|few
CASSEGKGSTQYF
>TRBV12-3/TRBV12-4|TRBJ2-2|few
CASSLGISKLFF